This TCR beta chain was documented in a study of post-analysis software for immune sequencing data. This clonotype was counted a few times. Unique molecular identifiers were present in the TCR beta cDNA libraries. TCRdb re-analysed the PCR reads in MiXCR, keeping a single row per CDR3 protein. The sample holds about 540,000 distinct CDR3 sequences; around 31% are singletons and the top ten take around 6%. The sequenced sample consisted of blood. This receptor was taken from a girl between 2 and 17 years old with multiple sclerosis.

CDR3 protein: CASSMGLASNNEQFF. In nucleotides, the CDR3 is TGTGCCAGCAGCATGGGACTAGCTTCCAACAATGAGCAGTTCTTC. This rearrangement joins TRBV7-3 to TRBJ2-1; 9 bases fit TRBD2. V was clipped by 5 bases and J by 5 bases; unmatched bases: 7. Germline V lookup: CDR1 SGHTA, CDR2 FQGTGA. The CDR3 length is 15 residues.